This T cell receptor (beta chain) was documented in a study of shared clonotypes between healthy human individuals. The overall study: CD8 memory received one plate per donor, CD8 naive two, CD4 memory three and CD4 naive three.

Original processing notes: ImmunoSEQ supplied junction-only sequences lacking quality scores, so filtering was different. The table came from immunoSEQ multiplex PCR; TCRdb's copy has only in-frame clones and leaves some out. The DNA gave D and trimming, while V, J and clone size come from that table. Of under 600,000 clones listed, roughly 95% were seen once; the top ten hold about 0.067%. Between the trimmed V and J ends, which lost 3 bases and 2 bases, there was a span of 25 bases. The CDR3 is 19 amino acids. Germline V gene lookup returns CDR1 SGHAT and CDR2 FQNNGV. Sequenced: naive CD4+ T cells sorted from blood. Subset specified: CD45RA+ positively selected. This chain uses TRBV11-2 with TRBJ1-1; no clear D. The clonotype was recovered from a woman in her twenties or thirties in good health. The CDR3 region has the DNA TGTGCCAGCAGCTTGGCCCCGCTTCGGGTCGGGGATTTAAACACTGAAGCTTTCTTT. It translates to CASSLAPLRVGDLNTEAFF. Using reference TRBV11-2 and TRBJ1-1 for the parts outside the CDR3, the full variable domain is EAGVAQSPRYKIIEKRQSVAFWCNPISGHATLYWYQQILGQGPKLLIQFQNNGVVDDSQLPKDRFSAERLKGVDSTLKIQPAKLEDSAVYLCASSLAPLRVGDLNTEAFFGQGTRLTVV.